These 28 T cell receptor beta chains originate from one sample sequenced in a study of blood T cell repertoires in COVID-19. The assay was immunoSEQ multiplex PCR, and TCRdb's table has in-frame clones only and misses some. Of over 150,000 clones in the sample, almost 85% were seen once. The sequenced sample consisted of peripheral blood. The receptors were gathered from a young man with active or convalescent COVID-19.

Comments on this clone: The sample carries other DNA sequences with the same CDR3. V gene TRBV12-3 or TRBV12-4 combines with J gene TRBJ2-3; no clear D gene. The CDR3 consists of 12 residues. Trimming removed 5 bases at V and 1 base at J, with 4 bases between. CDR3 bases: TGTGCCAGCAGTCCGGGCACAGATACGCAGTATTTT. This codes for CASSPGTDTQYF.

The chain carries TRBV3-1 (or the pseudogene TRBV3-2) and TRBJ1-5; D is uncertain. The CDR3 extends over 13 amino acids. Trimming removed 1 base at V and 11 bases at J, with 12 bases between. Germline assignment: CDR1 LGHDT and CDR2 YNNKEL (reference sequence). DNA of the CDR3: TGTGCCAGCAGCCAAGGTATCGGCGGAGCCCAGCATTTT. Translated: CASSQGIGGAQHF.

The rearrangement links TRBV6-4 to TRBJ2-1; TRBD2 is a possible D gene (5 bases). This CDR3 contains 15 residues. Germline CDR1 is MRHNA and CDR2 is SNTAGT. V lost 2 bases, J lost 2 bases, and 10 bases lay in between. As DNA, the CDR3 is TGTGCCAGCAGTGACGAGGGTAGCCCCTACAATGAGCAGTTCTTC. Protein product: CASSDEGSPYNEQFF.

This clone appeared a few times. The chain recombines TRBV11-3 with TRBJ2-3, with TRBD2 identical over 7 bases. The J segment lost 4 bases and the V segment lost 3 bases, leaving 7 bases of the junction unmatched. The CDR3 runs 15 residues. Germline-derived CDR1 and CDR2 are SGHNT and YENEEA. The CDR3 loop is CASSLGGGAADTQYF. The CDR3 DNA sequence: TGTGCCAGCAGCTTGGGGGGAGGGGCCGCAGATACGCAGTATTTT.

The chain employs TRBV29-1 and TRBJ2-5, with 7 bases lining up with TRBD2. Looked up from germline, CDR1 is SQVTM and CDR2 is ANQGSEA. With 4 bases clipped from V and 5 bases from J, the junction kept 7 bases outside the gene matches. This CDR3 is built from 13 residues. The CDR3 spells CSVVGGFKETQYF. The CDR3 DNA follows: TGCAGCGTTGTCGGGGGGTTTAAGGAGACCCAGTACTTC.

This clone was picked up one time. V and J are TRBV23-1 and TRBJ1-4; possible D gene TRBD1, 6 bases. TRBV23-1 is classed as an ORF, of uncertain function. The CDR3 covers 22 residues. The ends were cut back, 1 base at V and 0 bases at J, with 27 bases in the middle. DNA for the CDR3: TGCGCCAGCAGTCAATTTTTAGGGCCACAGGGCTCAATACCCGCAACTAATGAAAAACTGTTTTTT. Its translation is CASSQFLGPQGSIPATNEKLFF.

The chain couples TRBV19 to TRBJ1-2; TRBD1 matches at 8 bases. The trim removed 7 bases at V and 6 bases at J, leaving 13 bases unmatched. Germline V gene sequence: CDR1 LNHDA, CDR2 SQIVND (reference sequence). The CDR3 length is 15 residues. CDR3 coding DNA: TGTGCCAGTACAGGGGGCTGGAGTTTGGATAATGGCTACACCTTC. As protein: CASTGGWSLDNGYTF.

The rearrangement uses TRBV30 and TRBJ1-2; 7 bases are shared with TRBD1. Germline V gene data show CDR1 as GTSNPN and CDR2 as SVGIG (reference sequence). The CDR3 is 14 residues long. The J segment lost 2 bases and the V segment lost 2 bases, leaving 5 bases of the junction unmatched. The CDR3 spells CAWSRRDRNYGYTF. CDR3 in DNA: TGTGCCTGGAGTAGAAGGGACAGAAACTATGGCTACACCTTC.

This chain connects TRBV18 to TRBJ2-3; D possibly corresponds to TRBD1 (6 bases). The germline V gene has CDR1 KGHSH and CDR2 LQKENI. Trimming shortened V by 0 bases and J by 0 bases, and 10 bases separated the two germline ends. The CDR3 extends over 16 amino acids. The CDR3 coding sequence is TGTGCCAGCTCACCACCGGCAGGGGCCAGCACAGATACGCAGTATTTT. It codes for CASSPPAGASTDTQYF.

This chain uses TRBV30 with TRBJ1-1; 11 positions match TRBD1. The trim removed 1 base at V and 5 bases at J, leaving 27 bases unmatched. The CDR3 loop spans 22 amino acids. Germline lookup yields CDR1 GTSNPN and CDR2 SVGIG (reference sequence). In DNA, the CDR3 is TGTGCCTGGAGTGATCGTGGCCCTGAGATGAGGCCCTGGACAGGGGGCAGGACTGAAGCTTTCTTT. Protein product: CAWSDRGPEMRPWTGGRTEAFF.

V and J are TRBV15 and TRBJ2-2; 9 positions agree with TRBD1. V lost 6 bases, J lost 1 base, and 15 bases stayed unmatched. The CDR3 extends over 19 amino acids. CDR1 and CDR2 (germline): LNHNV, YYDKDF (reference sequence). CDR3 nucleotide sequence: TGTGCCACCAGTCGAGAGAGGACAGGGGACGCAGGGAACACCGGGGAGCTGTTTTTT. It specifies CATSRERTGDAGNTGELFF.

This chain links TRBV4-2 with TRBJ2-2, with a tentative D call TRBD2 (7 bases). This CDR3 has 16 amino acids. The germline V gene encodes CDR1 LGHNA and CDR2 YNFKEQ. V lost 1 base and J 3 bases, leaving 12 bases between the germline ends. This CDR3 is CASSQGGGFDTGELFF. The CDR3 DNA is TGTGCCAGCAGCCAAGGCGGGGGCTTTGACACCGGGGAGCTGTTTTTT.

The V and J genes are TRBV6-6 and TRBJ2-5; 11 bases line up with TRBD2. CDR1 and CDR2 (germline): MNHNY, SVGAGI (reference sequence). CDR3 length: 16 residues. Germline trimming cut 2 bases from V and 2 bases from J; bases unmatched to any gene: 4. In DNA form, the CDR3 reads TGTGCCAGCAGTTACCGCGCTAGCGGGAGGCAAGAGACCCAGTACTTC. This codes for CASSYRASGRQETQYF.

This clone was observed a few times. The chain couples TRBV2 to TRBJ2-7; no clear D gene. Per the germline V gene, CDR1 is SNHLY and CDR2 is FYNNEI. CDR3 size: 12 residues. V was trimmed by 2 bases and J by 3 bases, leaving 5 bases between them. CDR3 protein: CASSEYSYEQYF. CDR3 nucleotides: TGTGCCAGCAGTGAATACAGCTACGAGCAGTACTTC.

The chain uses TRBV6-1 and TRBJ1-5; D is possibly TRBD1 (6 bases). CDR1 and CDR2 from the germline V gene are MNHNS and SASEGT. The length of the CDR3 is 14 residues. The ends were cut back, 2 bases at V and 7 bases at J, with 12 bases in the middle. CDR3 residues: CASSERGGWQPQHF. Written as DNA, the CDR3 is TGTGCCAGCAGTGAAAGGGGGGGCTGGCAGCCCCAGCATTTT.

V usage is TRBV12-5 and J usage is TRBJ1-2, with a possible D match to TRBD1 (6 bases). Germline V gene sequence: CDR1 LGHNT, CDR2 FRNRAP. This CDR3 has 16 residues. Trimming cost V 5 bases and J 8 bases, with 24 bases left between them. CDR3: CASGRLEIQGLRGYTF. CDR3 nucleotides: TGTGCTAGTGGTCGATTAGAAATACAGGGCCTGCGGGGCTACACCTTC.

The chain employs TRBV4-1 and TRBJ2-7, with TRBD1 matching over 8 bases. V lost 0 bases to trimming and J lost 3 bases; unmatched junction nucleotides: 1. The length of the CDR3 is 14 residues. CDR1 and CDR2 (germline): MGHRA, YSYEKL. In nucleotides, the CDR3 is TGCGCCAGCAGCCAAGATACAGGGGGCTACGAGCAGTACTTC. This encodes CASSQDTGGYEQYF.

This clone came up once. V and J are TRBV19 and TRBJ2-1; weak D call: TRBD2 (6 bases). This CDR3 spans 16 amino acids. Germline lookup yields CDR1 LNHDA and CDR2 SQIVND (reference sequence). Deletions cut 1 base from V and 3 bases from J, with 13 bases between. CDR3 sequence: CASSIGPGTLYNEQFF. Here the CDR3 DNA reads TGTGCCAGTAGTATAGGCCCCGGGACTCTCTACAATGAGCAGTTCTTC. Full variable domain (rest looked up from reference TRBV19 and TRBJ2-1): DGGITQSPKYLFRKEGQNVTLSCEQNLNHDAMYWYRQDPGQGLRLIYYSQIVNDFQKGDIAEGYSVSREKKESFPLTVTSAQKNPTAFYLCASSIGPGTLYNEQFFGPGTRLTVL.

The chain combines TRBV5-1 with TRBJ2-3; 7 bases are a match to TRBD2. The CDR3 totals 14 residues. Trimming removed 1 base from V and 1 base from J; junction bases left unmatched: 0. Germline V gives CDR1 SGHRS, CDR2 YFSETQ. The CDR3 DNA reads TGCGCCAGCAGCTTGACTAGCGGCACAGATACGCAGTATTTT. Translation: CASSLTSGTDTQYF.

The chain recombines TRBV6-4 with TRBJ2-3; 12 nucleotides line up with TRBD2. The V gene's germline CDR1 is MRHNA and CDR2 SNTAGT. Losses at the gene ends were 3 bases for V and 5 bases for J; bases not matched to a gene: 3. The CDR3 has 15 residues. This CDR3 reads CASSELAGGQDTQYF. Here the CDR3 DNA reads TGTGCCAGCAGTGAACTAGCGGGAGGTCAAGATACGCAGTATTTT.

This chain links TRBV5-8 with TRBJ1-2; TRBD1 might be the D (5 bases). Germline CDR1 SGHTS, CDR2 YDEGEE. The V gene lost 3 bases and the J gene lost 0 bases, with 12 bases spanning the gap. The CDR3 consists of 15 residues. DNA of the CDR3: TGTGCCAGCAGCTCCTACGACAGATCTAACTATGGCTACACCTTC. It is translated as CASSSYDRSNYGYTF.

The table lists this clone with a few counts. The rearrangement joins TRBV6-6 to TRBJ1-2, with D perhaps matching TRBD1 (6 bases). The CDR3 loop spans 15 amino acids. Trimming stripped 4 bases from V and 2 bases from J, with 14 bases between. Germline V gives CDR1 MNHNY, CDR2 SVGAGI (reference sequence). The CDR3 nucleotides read TGTGCCAGCAGTTCCCTTCGAACAGGGAACTATGGCTACACCTTC. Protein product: CASSSLRTGNYGYTF.

CDR3 nucleotide sequence: TGCGCCAGCACTTACCGGGACAGGGGCTACGAGCAGTACTTC. Its protein is CASTYRDRGYEQYF. The chain employs TRBV4-1 and TRBJ2-7, with 10 bases fitting TRBD1. Germline lookup yields CDR1 MGHRA and CDR2 YSYEKL. The CDR3 extends over 14 amino acids. V lost 7 bases to trimming and J lost 3 bases; unmatched junction nucleotides: 6.

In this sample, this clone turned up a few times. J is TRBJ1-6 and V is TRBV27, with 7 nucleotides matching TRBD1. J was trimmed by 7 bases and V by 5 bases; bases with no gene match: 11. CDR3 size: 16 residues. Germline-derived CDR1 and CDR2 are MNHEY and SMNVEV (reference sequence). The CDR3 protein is CASSQYDRARNSPLHF. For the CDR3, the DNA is TGTGCCAGCAGTCAATACGACAGGGCGAGGAATTCACCCCTCCACTTT.

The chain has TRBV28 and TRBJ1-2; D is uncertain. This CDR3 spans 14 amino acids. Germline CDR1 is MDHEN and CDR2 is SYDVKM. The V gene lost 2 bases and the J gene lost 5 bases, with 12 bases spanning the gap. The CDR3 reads CASSLASLRYGYTF. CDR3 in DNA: TGTGCCAGCAGTTTAGCATCCCTCCGGTATGGCTACACCTTC.

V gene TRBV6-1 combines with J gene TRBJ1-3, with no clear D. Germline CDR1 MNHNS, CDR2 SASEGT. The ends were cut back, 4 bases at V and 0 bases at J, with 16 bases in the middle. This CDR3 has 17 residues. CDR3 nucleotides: TGTGCCAGCAGTGTACACAATAAGCGGGGCTCTGGAAACACCATATATTTT. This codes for CASSVHNKRGSGNTIYF.

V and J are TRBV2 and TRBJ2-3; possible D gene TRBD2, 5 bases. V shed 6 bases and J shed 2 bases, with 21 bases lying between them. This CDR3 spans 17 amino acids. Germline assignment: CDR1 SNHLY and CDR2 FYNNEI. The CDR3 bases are TGTGCCAGCAGCCGGTTTTTACGGGAACCCTACACAGATACGCAGTATTTT. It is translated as CASSRFLREPYTDTQYF.

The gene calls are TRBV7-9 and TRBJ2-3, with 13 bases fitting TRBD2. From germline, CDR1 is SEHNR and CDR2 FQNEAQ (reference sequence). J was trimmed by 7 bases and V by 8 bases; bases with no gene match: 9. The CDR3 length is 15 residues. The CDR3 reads CASGTGTSGMNTQYF. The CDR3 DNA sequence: TGTGCCAGCGGAACCGGGACTAGCGGGATGAATACGCAGTATTTT. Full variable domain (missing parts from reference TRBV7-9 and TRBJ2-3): DTGVSQNPRHKITKRGQNVTFRCDPISEHNRLYWYRQTLGQGPEFLTYFQNEAQLEKSRLLSDRFSAERPKGSFSTLEIQRTEQGDSAMYLCASGTGTSGMNTQYFGPGTRLTVL.